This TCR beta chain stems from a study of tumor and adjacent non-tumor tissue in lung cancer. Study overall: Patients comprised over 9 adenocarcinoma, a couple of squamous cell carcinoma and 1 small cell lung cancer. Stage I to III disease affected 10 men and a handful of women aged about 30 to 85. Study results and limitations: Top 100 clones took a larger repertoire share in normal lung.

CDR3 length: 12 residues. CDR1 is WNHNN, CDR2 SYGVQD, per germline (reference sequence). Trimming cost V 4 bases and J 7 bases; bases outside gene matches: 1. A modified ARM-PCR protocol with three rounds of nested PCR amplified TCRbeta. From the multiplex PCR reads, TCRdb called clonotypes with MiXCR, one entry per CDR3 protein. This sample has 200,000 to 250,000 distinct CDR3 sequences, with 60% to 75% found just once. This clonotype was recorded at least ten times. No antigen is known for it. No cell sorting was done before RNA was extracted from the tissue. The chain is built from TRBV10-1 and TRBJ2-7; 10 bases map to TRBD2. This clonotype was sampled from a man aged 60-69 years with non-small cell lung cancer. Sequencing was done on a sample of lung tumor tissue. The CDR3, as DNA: TGCGCCAGCAGTGGGACTAGCGGAGAGCAGTACTTC. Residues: CASSGTSGEQYF.